The 10 T cell receptor beta chains below all came from one sample that was sequenced in a study of monozygotic twins with inflammatory bowel disease. TCRdb reprocessed the 5' RACE reads, with one entry per CDR3 protein and no DNA. The listing contains 400,000 or so distinct CDR3 sequences. Sequenced: blood. The receptors here all came from a human donor with ulcerative colitis or Crohn's disease, or a healthy co-twin of an affected twin (not recorded which).

The rearrangement links TRBV7-9 to TRBJ2-7. The CDR3 consists of 13 residues. CDR1 SEHNR and CDR2 FQNEAQ come from the germline V gene (reference sequence). The CDR3: CASSPPTSHEQYF.

This CDR3 is CASSQGAEGTEAFF. The chain is built from TRBV4-3 and TRBJ1-1. CDR3 length: 14 residues. The germline CDR1 and CDR2 sequences are LGHNA and YSLEER.

The J gene is TRBJ2-7, the V gene TRBV12-3 or TRBV12-4; lacking DNA, the TRBD1 call made by TCRdb goes unchecked. This CDR3 spans 15 amino acids. The CDR3 loop reads CASSPPRGASYEQYF.

The chain uses TRBV20-1 and TRBJ2-7; TCRdb's D call of TRBD1 is untestable without DNA. This CDR3 has 13 residues. The germline gives CDR1 DFQATT, CDR2 SNEGSKA (reference sequence). CDR3 residues: CSATPGPSYEQYF.

The chain is built from TRBV4-2 and TRBJ2-3. CDR1 and CDR2 (germline): LGHNA, YNFKEQ. CDR3 length: 15 amino acids. The CDR3 is CASSQTASGTDTQYF.

This chain joins TRBV6-2 or TRBV6-3 and TRBJ2-1; absent DNA, TCRdb's TRBD1 call cannot be checked. Per germline, CDR1 MNHEY and CDR2 SVGEGT. This CDR3 is built from 12 residues. CDR3 region: CASSYDRGEQFF.

The chain uses TRBV29-1 and TRBJ2-1; TCRdb proposes TRBD1, but this gene call is untestable without DNA. Germline V gene data show CDR1 as SQVTM and CDR2 as ANQGSEA. The CDR3 runs to 13 residues. The CDR3 loop is CSVAPPGNNEQFF.

This chain connects TRBV18 to TRBJ1-1; checking the TCRdb D call of TRBD1 is not possible without DNA. Germline lookup yields CDR1 KGHSH and CDR2 LQKENI. CDR3 length equals 16 residues. CDR3 loop: CASSPLVTGLNTEAFF.

The chain is built from TRBV15 and TRBJ1-1. Germline V CDR1 and CDR2: LNHNV, YYDKDF (reference sequence). The CDR3 is 12 amino acids. The CDR3 here is CATSRGITEAFF.

The V gene is TRBV5-5, the J gene TRBJ2-1; with no DNA, the TCRdb D assignment of TRBD1 cannot be verified. CDR3 length: 14 residues. CDR1 and CDR2 (germline): SGHKS, YYEKEE (reference sequence). This CDR3 is CASRGQLSYNEQFF.